The TCR beta chain described here comes from a study of cytomegalovirus exposure and HLA in healthy donors. CDR1 and CDR2 from the germline V gene are LGHNA and YNFKEQ. CDR3 size: 17 residues. Trimming pared 4 bases from V and 7 bases from J, leaving 23 bases between. Study-level results: The number of N-insertions in an Asian-associated ancestry cluster was reportedly below the roughly 670-donor mean in a later analysis.

Concerning this clone itself: Its antigen is unidentified.

In the PCR, 60 Vbeta and 13 Jbeta primers were used. Sequencing was performed with immunoSEQ multiplex PCR; in TCRdb, only in-frame clones are kept and a portion is missing. There are 160,000 or so clones in the sample; around 78% occur only once, and 0.9% to 1.1% lies in the top ten. Material: PBMCs. The chain combines TRBV4-2 with TRBJ2-1; D gene uncertain. The sequence was collected from a woman in her 40s in good health and CMV-seronegative. CDR3 sequence reads: CASSPPPQAIRSNEQFF. CDR3 DNA sequence: TGTGCCAGCAGCCCACCGCCCCAAGCTATCCGTTCGAATGAGCAGTTCTTC.